This T cell receptor beta chain was obtained from a study of shared clonotypes between healthy human individuals. Germline CDR1 reads PRHDT; CDR2 reads FYEKMQ (reference sequence). V lost 4 bases to trimming and J lost 6 bases; unmatched junction nucleotides: 10. CDR3 length: 16 residues. Caucasian adults residing in Nashville, Tennessee made up all the donors. The protocol was immunoSEQ multiplex PCR, while the TCRdb copy is restricted to in-frame clones and leaves out a portion. This sample has about 1.5 million clones; 96% occur once, and the top ten carry roughly 1.2%. This chain uses TRBV13 with TRBJ1-5; TRBD1 agrees at 9 bases. This sequence originates from a man aged 25-40 years in good health. The sample comprised naive CD4+ T cells sorted from blood. Subset meaning: CD45RA+ positively selected. In nucleotides, the CDR3 is TGTGCCAGCAGCTCGACACAGGGGGCCGAAGTTCAGCCCCAGCATTTT. Translation: CASSSTQGAEVQPQHF.